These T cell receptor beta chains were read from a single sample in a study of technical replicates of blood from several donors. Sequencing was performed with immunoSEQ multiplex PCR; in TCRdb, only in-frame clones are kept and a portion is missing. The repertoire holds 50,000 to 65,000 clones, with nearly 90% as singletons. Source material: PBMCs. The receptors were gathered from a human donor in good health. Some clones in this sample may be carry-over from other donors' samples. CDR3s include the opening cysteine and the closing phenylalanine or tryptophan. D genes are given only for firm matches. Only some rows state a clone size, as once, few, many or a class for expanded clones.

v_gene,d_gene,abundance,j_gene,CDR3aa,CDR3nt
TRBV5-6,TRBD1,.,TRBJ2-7,CASSLPGGLSYEQYF,TGTGCCAGCAGCCTCCCAGGGGGTTTATCCTACGAGCAGTACTTC
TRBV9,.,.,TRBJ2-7,CASSADNYEQYF,TGTGCCAGCAGCGCGGACAACTACGAGCAGTACTTC
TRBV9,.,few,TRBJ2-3,CASSVGRGSGGAYTDTQYF,TGTGCCAGCAGCGTAGGAAGGGGGTCGGGAGGAGCCTACACAGATACGCAGTATTTT
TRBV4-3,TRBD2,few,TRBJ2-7,CASSQDQRGSYEQYF,TGCGCCAGCAGCCAAGATCAGCGGGGCAGCTACGAGCAGTACTTC
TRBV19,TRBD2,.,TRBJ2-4,CASSTGLAGNIQYF,TGTGCCAGTAGTACAGGACTAGCGGGGAACATTCAGTACTTC
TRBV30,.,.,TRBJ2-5,CAWSVGGAGETQYF,TGTGCCTGGAGTGTAGGGGGAGCCGGGGAGACCCAGTACTTC
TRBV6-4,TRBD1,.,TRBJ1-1,CASSERGLGTEAFF,TGTGCCAGCAGTGAAAGGGGGCTAGGGACTGAAGCTTTCTTT
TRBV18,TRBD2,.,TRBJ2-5,CASSPGGLQETQYF,TGTGCCAGCTCACCGGGAGGGCTCCAAGAGACCCAGTACTTC
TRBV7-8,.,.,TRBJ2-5,CASSLVDKARQETQYF,TGTGCCAGCAGCCTCGTGGACAAGGCAAGACAAGAGACCCAGTACTTC
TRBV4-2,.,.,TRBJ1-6,CASSQDAEDNSPLHF,TGTGCCAGCAGCCAAGATGCTGAGGATAATTCACCCCTCCACTTT
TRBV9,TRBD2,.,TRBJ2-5,CASSLRAGEGVTQYF,TGTGCCAGCAGCTTACGGGCGGGGGAAGGGGTGACCCAGTACTTC
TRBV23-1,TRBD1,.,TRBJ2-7,CASGKPSGQGSHEQYF,TGCGCCAGCGGTAAGCCCTCGGGACAGGGATCCCACGAGCAGTACTTC
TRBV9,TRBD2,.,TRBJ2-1,CASSVDAAGGSYNEQFF,TGTGCCAGCAGCGTAGATGCAGCGGGGGGATCCTACAATGAGCAGTTCTTC
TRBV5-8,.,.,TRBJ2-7,CASSGGGGSGEQYF,TGTGCCAGCAGTGGGGGTGGGGGCTCCGGCGAGCAGTACTTC
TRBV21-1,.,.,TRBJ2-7,CANPGQGVREQYF,TGTGCCAACCCGGGACAGGGGGTTCGTGAGCAGTACTTC
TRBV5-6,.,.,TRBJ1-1,CASSLVGGSNTEAFF,TGTGCCAGCAGCTTGGTCGGGGGATCGAACACTGAAGCTTTCTTT
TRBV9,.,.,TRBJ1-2,CASSVATTYGYTF,TGTGCCAGCAGCGTAGCCACGACATATGGCTACACCTTC
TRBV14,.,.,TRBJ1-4,CASSQDAGPGEKLFF,TGTGCCAGCAGCCAAGATGCAGGGCCTGGTGAAAAACTGTTTTTT
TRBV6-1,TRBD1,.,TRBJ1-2,CASSRVRGQGMGYTF,TGTGCCAGCAGCCGAGTTCGGGGACAGGGGATGGGCTACACCTTC
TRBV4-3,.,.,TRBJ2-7,CASSQAALNTYEQYF,TGCGCCAGCAGCCAAGCCGCCTTAAACACCTACGAGCAGTACTTC
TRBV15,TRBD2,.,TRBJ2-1,CATSRETSGSRYNEQFF,TGTGCCACCAGCAGAGAGACTAGCGGGAGTAGGTACAATGAGCAGTTCTTC
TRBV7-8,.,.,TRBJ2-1,CASSQTRSNRVFF,TGTGCCAGCAGCCAAACCCGGAGCAATCGTGTGTTCTTC
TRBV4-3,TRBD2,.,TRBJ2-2,CASSQLSGTSGKGELFF,TGCGCCAGCAGCCAGCTATCTGGGACTAGCGGGAAGGGGGAGCTGTTTTTT
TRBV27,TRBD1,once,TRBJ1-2,CASSFGGQSRGYTF,TGTGCCAGCAGTTTTGGGGGACAGTCTAGAGGCTACACCTTC
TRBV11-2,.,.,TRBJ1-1,CASSPSGNTEAFF,TGTGCCAGCAGCCCTTCGGGGAACACTGAAGCTTTCTTT
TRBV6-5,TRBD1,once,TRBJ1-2,CASSFLGQGTYGYTF,TGTGCCAGCAGTTTCCTCGGACAGGGGACCTATGGCTACACCTTC
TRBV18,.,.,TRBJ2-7,CASSRTLINEQYF,TGTGCCAGCTCACGGACACTGATTAACGAGCAGTACTTC
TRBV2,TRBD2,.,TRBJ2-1,CASSGGLAGEQFF,TGTGCCAGCAGTGGGGGACTAGCGGGAGAGCAGTTCTTC
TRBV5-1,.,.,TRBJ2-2,CASSLLGGETGELFF,TGCGCCAGCAGCTTGCTCGGGGGAGAGACCGGGGAGCTGTTTTTT
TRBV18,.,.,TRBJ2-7,CASSPSISNEQYF,TGTGCCAGCTCACCATCTATATCCAACGAGCAGTACTTC
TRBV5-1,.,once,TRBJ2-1,CASSLVALGTNEQFF,TGCGCCAGCAGCTTGGTCGCCCTAGGAACGAATGAGCAGTTCTTC
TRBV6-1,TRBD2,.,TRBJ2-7,CASSELSGTSYEQYF,TGTGCCAGCAGTGAACTGAGCGGGACCTCCTACGAGCAGTACTTC
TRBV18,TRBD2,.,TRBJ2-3,CASQKAGGTDTQYF,TGTGCCAGCCAGAAAGCGGGGGGAACAGATACGCAGTATTTT
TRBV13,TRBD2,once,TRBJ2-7,CASRVGLGRLEQYF,TGTGCCAGCAGGGTGGGACTAGGGCGTCTCGAGCAGTACTTC
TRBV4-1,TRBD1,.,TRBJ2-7,CASSKTGTYEQYF,TGCGCCAGCAGCAAGACAGGGACGTACGAGCAGTACTTC
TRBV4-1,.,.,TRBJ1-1,CASSQERHTEAFF,TGCGCCAGCAGCCAAGAGAGGCACACTGAAGCTTTCTTT
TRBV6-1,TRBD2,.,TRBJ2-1,CASSLERGAPNEQFF,TGTGCCAGCAGTTTGGAGCGGGGGGCCCCTAATGAGCAGTTCTTC
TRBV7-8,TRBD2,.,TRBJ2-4,CASSIGEREGRSKNIQYF,TGTGCCAGCAGTATAGGCGAGCGGGAGGGCCGGTCCAAAAACATTCAGTACTTC
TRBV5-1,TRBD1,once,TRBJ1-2,CASSSRQGLGGYTF,TGCGCCAGCAGCTCCAGACAGGGTCTAGGGGGCTACACCTTC
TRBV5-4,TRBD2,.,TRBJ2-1,CASSLGGGSYNEQFF,TGTGCCAGCAGCTTGGGCGGGGGATCCTACAATGAGCAGTTCTTC
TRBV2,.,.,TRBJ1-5,CASTTALLNQPQHF,TGTGCCAGCACTACTGCCTTACTGAATCAGCCCCAGCATTTT
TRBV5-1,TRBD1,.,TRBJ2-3,CASSSPQGADTQYF,TGCGCCAGCAGCTCCCCGCAGGGGGCAGATACGCAGTATTTT
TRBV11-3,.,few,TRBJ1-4,CASGLRSRRTNEKLFF,TGTGCCAGCGGTTTACGAAGTCGGCGGACTAATGAAAAACTGTTTTTT